Following are 4 T cell receptor beta chains from one sample sequenced in a study of cytomegalovirus exposure and HLA in healthy donors. The primer mix had 60 Vbeta and 13 Jbeta primers. This table comes from immunoSEQ multiplex PCR, and its TCRdb copy is limited to in-frame clones, with some not included. Its table records tens of thousands of clones. The material sequenced was PBMCs. These receptors came from a man between 45 and 60 years old in good health and CMV-seropositive.

V usage is TRBV30 and J usage is TRBJ1-2; D is perhaps TRBD1 (6 bases). Germline values: CDR1 GTSNPN, CDR2 SVGIG (reference sequence). The CDR3 consists of 13 residues. V was trimmed by 2 bases and J by 4 bases, leaving 11 bases between them. CDR3 loop: CAWSMTRGYGYTF. CDR3 nucleotide sequence: TGTGCCTGGAGTATGACCAGGGGCTATGGCTACACCTTC.

The J gene is TRBJ2-7, the V gene TRBV7-9, with a possible D match to TRBD1 (6 bases). Trimming took 2 bases from V and 4 from J, leaving 12 bases between them. The length of the CDR3 is 14 residues. CDR1 is SEHNR, CDR2 FQNEAQ, per germline (reference sequence). CDR3 in DNA: TGTGCCAGCAGCTTATCAGGGGTTCCTTACGAGCAGTACTTC. It is translated as CASSLSGVPYEQYF.

The V call is TRBV5-6, the J call TRBJ1-1, with D unresolved. There are 16 residues in the CDR3. Germline V gene data show CDR1 as SGHDT and CDR2 as YYEEEE. The V gene lost 4 bases and the J gene lost 5 bases, with 21 bases spanning the gap. The CDR3 DNA reads as TGTGCCAGCAGCCCATTTGGTGCCCGATCCGGGACTGAAGCTTTCTTT. Residues: CASSPFGARSGTEAFF. Variable domain in full (rest from reference TRBV5-6 and TRBJ1-1): DAGVTQSPTHLIKTRGQQVTLRCSPKSGHDTVSWYQQALGQGPQFIFQYYEEEERQRGNFPDRFSGHQFPNYSSELNVNALLLGDSALYLCASSPFGARSGTEAFFGQGTRLTVV.

CDR3 loop: CASSFGQLHGEAFF. CDR3 DNA: TGTGCCAGCAGCTTCGGACAACTTCACGGGGAAGCTTTCTTT. V and J are TRBV7-2 and TRBJ1-1; a weak D match, TRBD1 (5 bases). The CDR3 loop spans 14 amino acids. V was shortened by 3 bases and J by 8 bases, with 16 bases between the two germline ends. Germline V gives CDR1 SGHTA, CDR2 FQGNSA. Complete variable domain (other parts from reference TRBV7-2 and TRBJ1-1): GAGVSQSPSNKVTEKGKDVELRCDPISGHTALYWYRQSLGQGLEFLIYFQGNSAPDKSGLPSDRFSAERTGGSVSTLTIQRTQQEDSAVYLCASSFGQLHGEAFFGQGTRLTVV.